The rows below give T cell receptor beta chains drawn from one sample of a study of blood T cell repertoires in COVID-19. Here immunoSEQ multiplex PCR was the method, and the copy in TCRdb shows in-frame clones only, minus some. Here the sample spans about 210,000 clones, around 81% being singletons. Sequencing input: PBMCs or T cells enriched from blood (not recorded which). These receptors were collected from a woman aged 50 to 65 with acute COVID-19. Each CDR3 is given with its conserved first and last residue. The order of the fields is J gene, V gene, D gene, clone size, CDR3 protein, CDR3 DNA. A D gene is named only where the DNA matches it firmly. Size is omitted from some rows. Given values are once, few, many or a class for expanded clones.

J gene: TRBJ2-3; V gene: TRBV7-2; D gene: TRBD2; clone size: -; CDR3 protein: CASSYGGGSTDTQYF; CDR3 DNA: TGTGCCAGCAGCTACGGCGGGGGAAGCACAGATACGCAGTATTTT
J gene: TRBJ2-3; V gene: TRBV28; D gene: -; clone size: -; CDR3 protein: CASSLLVARGAGTDTQYF; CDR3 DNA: TGTGCCAGCAGTTTATTAGTAGCCAGGGGCGCAGGAACAGATACGCAGTATTTT
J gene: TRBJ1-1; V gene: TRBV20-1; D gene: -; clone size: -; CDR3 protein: CSASMTQGNTEAFF; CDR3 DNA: TGCAGTGCTAGTATGACACAGGGGAACACTGAAGCTTTCTTT
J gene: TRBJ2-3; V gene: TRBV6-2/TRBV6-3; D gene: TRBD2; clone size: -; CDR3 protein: CASSYSFQRGGPDTQYF; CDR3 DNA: TGTGCCAGCAGTTACTCGTTTCAGCGGGGGGGGCCAGATACGCAGTATTTT
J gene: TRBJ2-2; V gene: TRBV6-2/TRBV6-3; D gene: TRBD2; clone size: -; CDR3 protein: CASSGGVGTELFF; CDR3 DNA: TGTGCCAGCAGCGGGGGGGTAGGGACGGAGCTGTTTTTT
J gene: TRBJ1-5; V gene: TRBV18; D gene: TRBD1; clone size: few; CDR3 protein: CASSGTASNQPQHF; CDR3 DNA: TGTGCCAGCTCCGGGACAGCTAGCAATCAGCCCCAGCATTTT
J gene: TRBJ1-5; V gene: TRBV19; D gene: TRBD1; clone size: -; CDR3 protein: CASSIGDRDQPQHF; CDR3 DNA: TGTGCCAGTAGCATAGGGGACAGGGATCAGCCCCAGCATTTT
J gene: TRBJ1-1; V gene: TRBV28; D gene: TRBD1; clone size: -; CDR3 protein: CASSLRQGATGAFF; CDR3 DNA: TGTGCCAGCAGTTTAAGACAGGGGGCGACAGGGGCTTTCTTT
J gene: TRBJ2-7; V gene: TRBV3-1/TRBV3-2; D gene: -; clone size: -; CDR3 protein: CASSQRTEAYEQYF; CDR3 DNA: TGTGCCAGCAGCCAAAGGACGGAGGCCTACGAGCAGTACTTC
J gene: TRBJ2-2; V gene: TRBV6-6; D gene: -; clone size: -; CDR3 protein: CASSLVVSGELFF; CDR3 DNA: TGTGCCAGCAGTTTGGTAGTATCTGGGGAGCTGTTTTTT
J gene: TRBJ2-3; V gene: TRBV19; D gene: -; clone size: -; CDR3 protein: CASSRDSITDTQYF; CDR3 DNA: TGTGCCAGTAGTAGGGACTCGATCACAGATACGCAGTATTTT
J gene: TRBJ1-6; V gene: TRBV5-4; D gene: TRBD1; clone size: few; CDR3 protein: CASSSGQGLEYPLHF; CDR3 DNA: TGTGCCAGCAGCTCGGGACAGGGGTTGGAATATCCCCTCCACTTT
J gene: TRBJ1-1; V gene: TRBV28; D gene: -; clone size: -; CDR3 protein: CASSGQFNTEAFF; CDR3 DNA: TGTGCCAGCAGCGGACAGTTCAACACTGAAGCTTTCTTT
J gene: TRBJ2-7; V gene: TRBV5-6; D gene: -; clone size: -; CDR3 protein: CASSLRPGHSYEQYF; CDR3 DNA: TGTGCCAGCAGCCTAAGGCCGGGACATTCCTACGAGCAGTACTTC
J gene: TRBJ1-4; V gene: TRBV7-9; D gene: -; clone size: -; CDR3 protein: CASSLKQGFEKLFF; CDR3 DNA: TGTGCCAGCAGCTTAAAACAGGGATTTGAAAAACTGTTTTTT
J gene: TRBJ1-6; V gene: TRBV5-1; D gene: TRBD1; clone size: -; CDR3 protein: CASRQQGEVRSPLHF; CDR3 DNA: TGCGCCAGCAGACAACAGGGGGAAGTTCGGTCACCCCTCCACTTT
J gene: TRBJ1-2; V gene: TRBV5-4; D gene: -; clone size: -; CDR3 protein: CASSPAGVGYGYTF; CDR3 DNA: TGTGCCAGCAGCCCTGCCGGGGTCGGCTATGGCTACACCTTC
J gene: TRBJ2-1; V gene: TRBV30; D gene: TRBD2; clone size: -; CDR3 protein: CAWVTSGGNNEQFF; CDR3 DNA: TGTGCCTGGGTGACTAGCGGGGGGAACAATGAGCAGTTCTTC
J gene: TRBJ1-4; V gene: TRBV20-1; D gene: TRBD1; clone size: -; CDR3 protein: CSAGDPTGAGRNEKLFF; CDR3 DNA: TGCAGTGCTGGTGACCCTACAGGGGCCGGACGTAATGAAAAACTGTTTTTT
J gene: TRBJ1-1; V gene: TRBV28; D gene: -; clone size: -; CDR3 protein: CASSSMNTEAFF; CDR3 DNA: TGTGCCAGCAGTAGCATGAACACTGAAGCTTTCTTT
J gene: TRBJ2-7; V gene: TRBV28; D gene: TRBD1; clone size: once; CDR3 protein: CASRRTGTGGYEQYF; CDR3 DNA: TGTGCCAGCAGACGAACCGGGACAGGGGGTTACGAGCAGTACTTC
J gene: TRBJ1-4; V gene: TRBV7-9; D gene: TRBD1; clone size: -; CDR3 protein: CASSPKGSAGQGSEKLFF; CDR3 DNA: TGTGCCAGCAGCCCGAAAGGCTCAGCGGGACAGGGGAGTGAAAAACTGTTTTTT
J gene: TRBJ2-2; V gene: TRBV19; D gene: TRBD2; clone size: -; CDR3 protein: CASKSGRTHRGAVF; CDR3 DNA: TGTGCCAGTAAGAGCGGGAGGACGCACCGGGGAGCTGTTTTT
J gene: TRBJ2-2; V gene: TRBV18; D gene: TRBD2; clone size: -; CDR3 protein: CASSPVSGSSNTGELFF; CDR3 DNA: TGTGCCAGCTCACCAGTTAGCGGGAGTTCGAACACCGGGGAGCTGTTTTTT
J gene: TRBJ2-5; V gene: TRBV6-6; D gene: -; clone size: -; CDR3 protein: CASTLDSKETQYF; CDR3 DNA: TGTGCCAGCACCCTAGACTCCAAAGAGACCCAGTACTTC
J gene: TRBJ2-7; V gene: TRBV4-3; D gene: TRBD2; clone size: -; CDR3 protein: CASSQELAGPYEQYF; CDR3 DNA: TGCGCCAGCAGCCAAGAACTAGCGGGTCCCTACGAGCAGTACTTC
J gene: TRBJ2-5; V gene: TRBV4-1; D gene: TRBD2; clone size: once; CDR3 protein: CASSQTAGGPKETQYF; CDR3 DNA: TGCGCCAGCAGCCAGACGGCGGGAGGGCCGAAAGAGACCCAGTACTTC
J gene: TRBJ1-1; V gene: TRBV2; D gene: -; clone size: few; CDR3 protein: CASSERVGGGTEAFF; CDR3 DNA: TGTGCCAGCAGTGAAAGGGTTGGGGGCGGAACTGAAGCTTTCTTT
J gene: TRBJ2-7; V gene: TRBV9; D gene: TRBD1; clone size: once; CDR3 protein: CASSGTGTGLNEQYF; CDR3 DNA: TGTGCCAGCAGCGGAACCGGGACAGGGCTCAACGAGCAGTACTTC
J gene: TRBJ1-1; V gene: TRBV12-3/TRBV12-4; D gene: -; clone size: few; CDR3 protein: CASSFQVVTEAFF; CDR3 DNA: TGTGCCAGCAGTTTTCAAGTAGTCACTGAAGCTTTCTTT
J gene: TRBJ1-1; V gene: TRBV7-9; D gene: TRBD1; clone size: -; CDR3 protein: CASSRGTGGRHTEAFF; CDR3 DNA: TGTGCCAGCAGCCGGGGGACAGGGGGTAGGCACACTGAAGCTTTCTTT
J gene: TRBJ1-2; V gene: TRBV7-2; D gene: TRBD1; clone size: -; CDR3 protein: CASSGPTGTGYGYTF; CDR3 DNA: TGTGCCAGCAGCGGGCCGACAGGGACTGGCTATGGCTACACCTTC
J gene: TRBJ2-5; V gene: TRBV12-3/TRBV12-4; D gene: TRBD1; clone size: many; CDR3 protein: CASRQGNPGTQYF; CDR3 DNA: TGTGCCAGCAGACAGGGGAATCCGGGGACCCAGTACTTC
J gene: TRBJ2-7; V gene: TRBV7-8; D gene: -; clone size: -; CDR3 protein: CASSAELGLYEQYF; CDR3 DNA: TGTGCCAGCAGCGCCGAACTGGGACTCTACGAGCAGTACTTC
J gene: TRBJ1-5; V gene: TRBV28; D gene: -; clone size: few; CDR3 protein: CASSLFGRVGGYSNQPQHF; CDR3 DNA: TGTGCCAGCAGTTTATTCGGCAGGGTGGGGGGGTATAGCAATCAGCCCCAGCATTTT
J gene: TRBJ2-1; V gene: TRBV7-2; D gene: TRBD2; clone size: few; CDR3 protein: CASSQSSGAYNEQFF; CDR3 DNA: TGTGCCAGCAGCCAATCTAGCGGGGCATACAATGAGCAGTTCTTC
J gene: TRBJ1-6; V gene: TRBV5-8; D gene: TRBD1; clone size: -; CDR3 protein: CASSLGTVYSPLHF; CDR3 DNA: TGTGCCAGCAGCTTAGGGACAGTCTATTCACCCCTCCACTTT
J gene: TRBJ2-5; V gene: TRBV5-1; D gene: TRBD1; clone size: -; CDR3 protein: CASSSGTGGQETQYF; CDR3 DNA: TGCGCCAGCAGCTCCGGGACAGGGGGCCAAGAGACCCAGTACTTC
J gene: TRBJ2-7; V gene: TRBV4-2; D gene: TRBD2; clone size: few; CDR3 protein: CASSQSVGTSSYEQYF; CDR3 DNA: TGTGCCAGCAGCCAATCCGTCGGGACTAGCTCCTACGAGCAGTACTTC
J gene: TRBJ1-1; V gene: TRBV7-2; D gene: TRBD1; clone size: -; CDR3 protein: CASRFQGQGTTEAFF; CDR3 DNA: TGTGCCAGCAGGTTTCAAGGACAGGGAACCACTGAAGCTTTCTTT
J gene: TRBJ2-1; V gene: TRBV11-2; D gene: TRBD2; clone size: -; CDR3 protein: CASSLVATSGNNEQFF; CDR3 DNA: TGTGCCAGCAGCTTAGTCGCGACTAGCGGGAACAATGAGCAGTTCTTC
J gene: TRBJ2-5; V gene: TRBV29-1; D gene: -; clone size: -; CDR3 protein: CSVRRAETQYF; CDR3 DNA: TGCAGCGTTCGCAGGGCCGAGACCCAGTACTTC
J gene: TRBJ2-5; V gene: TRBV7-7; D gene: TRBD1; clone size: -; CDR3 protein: CASSLVRTGKGLETQYF; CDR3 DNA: TGTGCTAGCAGCTTAGTGAGGACAGGGAAGGGGTTGGAGACCCAGTACTTC